These 27 T cell receptor beta chains originate from one sample sequenced in a study of PD-1 blockade in mismatch repair-deficient tumors. Assay: immunoSEQ multiplex PCR; the TCRdb copy retains only in-frame clones and omits some. The repertoire holds tens of thousands of clones, with around 85% as singletons. The sequenced sample was peripheral blood, obtained 12 weeks after starting pembrolizumab. These receptor sequences come from an adult with mismatch repair-deficient cancer.

This chain joins TRBV6-1 and TRBJ2-3; the D gene is possibly TRBD1 (6 bases). From germline, CDR1 is MNHNS and CDR2 SASEGT. V gave up 3 bases and J gave up 2 bases, with 9 bases separating them. The CDR3 runs to 14 residues. In DNA, the CDR3 is TGTGCCAGCAGTGACCGGACAGTCACAGATACGCAGTATTTT. Protein: CASSDRTVTDTQYF.

DNA for the CDR3: TGTGCCAGCAGCTTAGCTGGCAGGGGGCGAGAGCAGTTCTTC. Translating it yields CASSLAGRGREQFF. The V gene is TRBV11-3, the J gene TRBJ2-1; TRBD1 matches 8 bases. There are 14 residues in the CDR3. With V trimmed by 1 base and J by 10 bases, 6 bases remained unmatched. Germline CDR1 SGHNT, CDR2 YENEEA.

This chain connects TRBV7-9 to TRBJ2-3; D might be TRBD2 (6 bases). The V gene's germline CDR1 is SEHNR and CDR2 FQNEAQ (reference sequence). This CDR3 is 14 amino acids long. Trimming cost V 5 bases and J 1 base, with 10 bases left between them. CDR3 nucleotides: TGTGCCAGCAGCCTGGAGCGGGGCACAGATACGCAGTATTTT. Translation: CASSLERGTDTQYF. The full variable domain, completed using reference TRBV7-9 and TRBJ2-3, is DTGVSQNPRHKITKRGQNVTFRCDPISEHNRLYWYRQTLGQGPEFLTYFQNEAQLEKSRLLSDRFSAERPKGSFSTLEIQRTEQGDSAMYLCASSLERGTDTQYFGPGTRLTVL.

V usage is TRBV7-2 and J usage is TRBJ1-5; 9 nucleotides line up with TRBD1. Trimming at V came to 3 bases and at J to 7 bases, leaving 4 bases not matched to a gene. CDR1 is SGHTA, CDR2 FQGNSA, per germline. The CDR3 contains 14 residues. The CDR3 DNA reads TGTGCCAGCAGCTTGACAGGGGGGGGACAGCCCCAGCATTTT. Translating it yields CASSLTGGGQPQHF.

In this sample, this clone turned up a few times. This rearrangement joins TRBV7-8 to TRBJ2-2; 10 positions agree with TRBD2. This CDR3 has 16 residues. Per germline, CDR1 SGHVS and CDR2 FQNEAQ. V was pared by 1 base and J by 1 base, with 0 bases of the junction left unmatched. The DNA for the CDR3 is TGTGCCAGCAGCTTAGTAGCGGGGGGGAACACCGGGGAGCTGTTTTTT. Translation: CASSLVAGGNTGELFF. The variable domain in full, with the rest retrieved from reference TRBV7-8 and TRBJ2-2, is GAGVSQSPRYKVAKRGQDVALRCDPISGHVSLFWYQQALGQGPEFLTYFQNEAQLDKSGLPSDRFFAERPEGSVSTLKIQRTQQEDSAVYLCASSLVAGGNTGELFFGEGSRLTVL.

This clone was counted only a few times. The chain has TRBV4-1 and TRBJ1-2; D gene uncertain. This CDR3 has 15 amino acids. Germline CDR1 reads MGHRA; CDR2 reads YSYEKL. With 2 bases removed from V and 0 bases from J, the gap between germline ends came to 10 bases. The DNA for the CDR3 is TGCGCCAGCAGCCAATCGACGGCAGCTAACTATGGCTACACCTTC. It encodes CASSQSTAANYGYTF.

The V call is TRBV12-5, the J call TRBJ1-5; no definite D call. Germline V lookup: CDR1 LGHNT, CDR2 FRNRAP. The CDR3 runs 12 residues. V was pared by 0 bases and J by 13 bases, with 10 bases between. CDR3 nucleotides: TGTGCTAGTGGTTTGGTGGGTTTCAGGCAGCATTTT. Protein product: CASGLVGFRQHF.

This chain joins TRBV7-9 and TRBJ2-7, with D perhaps TRBD1 (5 bases). CDR3 length equals 14 residues. With 2 bases removed from V and 2 bases from J, the gap between germline ends came to 10 bases. Germline CDR1 and CDR2: SEHNR and FQNEAQ (reference sequence). CDR3 protein: CASSLLTGAYEQYF. The CDR3 nucleotides read TGTGCCAGCAGCTTACTTACAGGCGCCTACGAGCAGTACTTC. The full variable domain, in which reference TRBV7-9 and TRBJ2-7 provide the parts outside the CDR3, is DTGVSQNPRHKITKRGQNVTFRCDPISEHNRLYWYRQTLGQGPEFLTYFQNEAQLEKSRLLSDRFSAERPKGSFSTLEIQRTEQGDSAMYLCASSLLTGAYEQYFGPGTRLTVT.

The chain recombines TRBV19 with TRBJ2-2, with 12 bases aligning to TRBD2. With V trimmed by 2 bases and J by 7 bases, 5 bases remained unmatched. The germline V gene encodes CDR1 LNHDA and CDR2 SQIVND (reference sequence). The CDR3 sequence is 16 residues long. CDR3 coding DNA: TGTGCCAGTAGTATATTCTCGACTAGCGGGGGCGGGGAGCTGTTTTTT. This encodes CASSIFSTSGGGELFF.

This rearrangement joins TRBV6-5 to TRBJ2-1; no clear D. V was clipped by 7 bases and J by 9 bases, with 10 bases between them. The germline gives CDR1 MNHEY, CDR2 SVGAGI. The length of the CDR3 is 11 residues. The DNA of the CDR3 is TGTGCCAGCAAGAGATATGGTGAGCAGTTCTTC. Residues: CASKRYGEQFF.

This clone was picked up a small number of times. This chain links TRBV2 with TRBJ1-2; maybe TRBD1 (6 bases). The CDR3 totals 14 residues. Germline loops: CDR1 SNHLY, CDR2 FYNNEI. V lost 5 bases to trimming and J lost 6 bases, with 16 bases between them. The CDR3 region is CASSLRQAGHGYTF. In DNA, the CDR3 is TGTGCCAGCAGTCTAAGACAGGCTGGACATGGCTACACCTTC.

The V and J genes are TRBV6-5 and TRBJ2-7; D remains unclear. Germline values: CDR1 MNHEY, CDR2 SVGAGI. Trimming took 0 bases from V and 2 from J, leaving 11 bases between them. The length of the CDR3 is 15 residues. The CDR3 sequence: CASSYSPALTYEQYF. CDR3 DNA: TGTGCCAGCAGTTACTCTCCAGCGTTAACCTACGAGCAGTACTTC.

The chain combines TRBV18 with TRBJ1-4; 11 nucleotides match TRBD1. This CDR3 is built from 15 residues. V dropped 4 bases and J dropped 5; count of bases not matched to a gene: 3. Per the germline V gene, CDR1 is KGHSH and CDR2 is LQKENI. DNA of the CDR3: TGTGCCAGCTCACGAAGGACAGGGGGCAATGAAAAACTGTTTTTT. As protein: CASSRRTGGNEKLFF.

As concerns this clone: Germline and junction disagree at one end, which may indicate a read error. The V call is TRBV5-1, the J call TRBJ2-5; a weak D match, TRBD2 (5 bases). Germline V lookup: CDR1 SGHRS, CDR2 YFSETQ. The CDR3 has 15 residues. CDR3 DNA: TGCGCCAGCCGCTTGGGCGGGCCAGAACAAGAGACCCAGTACTTC. This codes for CASRLGGPEQETQYF.

The gene calls are TRBV7-3 and TRBJ2-7; 8 positions agree with TRBD2. Unmatched junction bases numbered 9, after V lost 5 bases and J lost 3 bases. CDR1 is SGHTA and CDR2 is FQGTGA in the germline V gene. CDR3 length: 15 residues. The CDR3 region is CASSLGATSVYEQYF. The CDR3 coding sequence is TGTGCCAGCAGCCTCGGTGCGACTAGCGTCTACGAGCAGTACTTC. The full variable domain, its missing parts supplied by reference TRBV7-3 and TRBJ2-7, is GAGVSQTPSNKVTEKGKYVELRCDPISGHTALYWYRQSLGQGPEFLIYFQGTGAADDSGLPNDRFFAVRPEGSVSTLKIQRTERGDSAVYLCASSLGATSVYEQYFGPGTRLTVT.

This rearrangement joins TRBV19 to TRBJ1-1, with D hard to call. The CDR3 runs to 16 residues. V was clipped by 3 bases and J by 5 bases, with 19 bases between them. CDR1 is LNHDA and CDR2 is SQIVND in the germline V gene (reference sequence). The CDR3 region is CASSIESTPPGTEAFF. CDR3 bases: TGTGCCAGTAGTATTGAATCGACCCCACCGGGGACTGAAGCTTTCTTT. Full variable domain (missing parts from reference TRBV19 and TRBJ1-1): DGGITQSPKYLFRKEGQNVTLSCEQNLNHDAMYWYRQDPGQGLRLIYYSQIVNDFQKGDIAEGYSVSREKKESFPLTVTSAQKNPTAFYLCASSIESTPPGTEAFFGQGTRLTVV.

This chain uses TRBV6-6 with TRBJ1-1; 10 positions match TRBD1. J was trimmed by 6 bases and V by 9 bases; bases with no gene match: 1. Per germline, CDR1 MNHNY and CDR2 SVGAGI (reference sequence). The CDR3 loop spans 11 amino acids. CDR3 region: CASGTGAEAFF. CDR3 DNA sequence: TGTGCCAGTGGGACAGGGGCTGAAGCTTTCTTT.

The V and J genes are TRBV5-1 and TRBJ2-2; 8 positions agree with TRBD2. CDR3 length: 17 amino acids. In germline, CDR1 is SGHRS, CDR2 YFSETQ. Trimming took 0 bases from V and 2 from J; bases not matched to a gene: 6. CDR3 sequence (DNA): TGCGCCAGCAGCTTGGGACAAACTAGCGGAAACACCGGGGAGCTGTTTTTT. Translated, it gives CASSLGQTSGNTGELFF.

The V call is TRBV5-5, the J call TRBJ2-7, with 10 bases identical to TRBD2. The CDR3 runs to 17 residues. The germline gives CDR1 SGHKS, CDR2 YYEKEE (reference sequence). V shed 1 base, J shed 5 bases, and the junction held 12 bases outside the gene matches. CDR3 region: CASSLSPLAGVGNEQYF. DNA of the CDR3: TGTGCCAGCAGCTTGTCCCCTCTAGCGGGAGTGGGAAACGAGCAGTACTTC.

The CDR3 sequence: CASSPGTGGWGTEAFF. The CDR3 nucleotides are TGTGCCAGCTCACCGGGGACAGGGGGCTGGGGCACTGAAGCTTTCTTT. The rearrangement links TRBV18 to TRBJ1-1, with 12 bases aligning to TRBD1. Germline CDR1 is KGHSH and CDR2 is LQKENI. V gave up 3 bases and J gave up 4 bases; unmatched junction bases: 6. This CDR3 contains 16 residues.

The genes are TRBV4-1 and TRBJ1-4; unclear D gene. Germline V gene sequence: CDR1 MGHRA, CDR2 YSYEKL. The length of the CDR3 is 15 residues. Trimming took off 1 base at V and 7 bases at J, with 13 bases between the two ends. DNA of the CDR3: TGCGCCAGCAGCCAAGGGCGGTCGGGGAGTGAAAAACTGTTTTTT. Translated, it gives CASSQGRSGSEKLFF.

This rearrangement joins TRBV7-6 to TRBJ2-1; 13 bases are a match to TRBD2. This CDR3 is built from 15 residues. V was pared by 5 bases and J by 7 bases, with 5 bases of the junction left unmatched. Germline CDR1 SGHVS, CDR2 FNYEAQ. The CDR3 DNA sequence: TGTGCCAGCAGCGTCGAACTAGCGGGAGGGAATGAGCAGTTCTTC. Translated: CASSVELAGGNEQFF.

The J gene is TRBJ2-7, the V gene TRBV27, with D unclear. Germline lookup yields CDR1 MNHEY and CDR2 SMNVEV (reference sequence). Trimming took off 0 bases at V and 7 bases at J, with 19 bases between the two ends. The CDR3 totals 16 residues. CDR3 sequence reads: CASSLSAAAAPWEQYF. DNA for the CDR3: TGTGCCAGCAGTTTATCGGCGGCGGCAGCTCCGTGGGAGCAGTACTTC.

This rearrangement joins TRBV6-5 to TRBJ2-2; the D is unclear. The CDR3 extends over 11 amino acids. The V gene lost 7 bases and the J gene lost 4 bases, with 4 bases spanning the gap. Germline values: CDR1 MNHEY, CDR2 SVGAGI. CDR3 region: CASTRTGELFF. The CDR3 DNA reads TGTGCCAGCACCCGCACCGGGGAGCTGTTTTTT.

The sample holds a few counts of this clone. This rearrangement joins TRBV5-4 to TRBJ2-7; perhaps TRBD2 as D (7 bases). CDR1 is SGHNT, CDR2 YYREEE, per germline (reference sequence). The CDR3 is 15 amino acids. Trimming left V 3 bases short and J 4 bases short, with 17 bases between. CDR3 DNA: TGTGCCAGCAGCTCAGGACAGCGGGGACTGTACGAGCAGTACTTC. This translates into CASSSGQRGLYEQYF.

This chain links TRBV29-1 with TRBJ2-5; possible D gene TRBD1, 5 bases. The length of the CDR3 is 12 residues. Germline V gives CDR1 SQVTM, CDR2 ANQGSEA. Trimming removed 7 bases from V and 1 base from J, with 10 bases in between. As DNA, the CDR3 is TGCAGCGGCGGCAGGGCCCAAGAGACCCAGTACTTC. Amino acids: CSGGRAQETQYF.

This sequence joins TRBV6-1 and TRBJ2-7, with unresolved D. The CDR3 length is 14 residues. CDR1 MNHNS and CDR2 SASEGT come from the germline V gene. Trimming stripped 6 bases from V and 2 bases from J, with 14 bases between. The CDR3 sequence: CASRGWPVTYEQYF. In DNA form, the CDR3 reads TGTGCCAGCAGAGGTTGGCCCGTCACCTACGAGCAGTACTTC.